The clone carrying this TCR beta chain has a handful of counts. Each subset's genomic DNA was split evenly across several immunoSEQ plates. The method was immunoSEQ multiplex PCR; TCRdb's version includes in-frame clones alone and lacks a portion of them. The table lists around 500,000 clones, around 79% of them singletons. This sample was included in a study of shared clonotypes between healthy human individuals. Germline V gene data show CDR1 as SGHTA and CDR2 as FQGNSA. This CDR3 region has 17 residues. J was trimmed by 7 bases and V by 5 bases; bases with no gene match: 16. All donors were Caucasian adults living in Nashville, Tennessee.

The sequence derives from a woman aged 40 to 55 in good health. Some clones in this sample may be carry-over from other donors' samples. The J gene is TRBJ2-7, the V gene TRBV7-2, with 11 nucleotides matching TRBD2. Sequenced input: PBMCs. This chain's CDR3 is CASSLRTSGSPKREQYF. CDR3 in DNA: TGTGCCAGCAGCCTCCGAACTAGCGGGAGTCCCAAAAGGGAGCAGTACTTC.